The 20 T cell receptor beta chains presented below share a single source sample, sequenced in a study of shared clonotypes between healthy human individuals. The assay was immunoSEQ multiplex PCR, and TCRdb's table has in-frame clones only and misses some. The top ten hold over 0.12% of the sample, which has more than 2,000,000 clones, approximately 94% seen once. Material: naive CD4+ T cells sorted from blood. The subset: CD45RA+ positively selected. All receptors derive from a man younger than 30 in good health.

The J gene is TRBJ1-2, the V gene TRBV27, with 8 nucleotides matching TRBD1. The CDR3 has 14 amino acids. CDR1 is MNHEY, CDR2 SMNVEV, per germline (reference sequence). J was trimmed by 6 bases and V by 0 bases; bases with no gene match: 3. The CDR3 nucleotides are TGTGCCAGCAGTTTATCCTGGACAGGGCATGGCTACACCTTC. Translated: CASSLSWTGHGYTF.

The gene calls are TRBV6-6 and TRBJ1-2, with no clear D. V lost 4 bases, J lost 4 bases, and 10 bases lay in between. There are 13 residues in the CDR3. Looked up from germline, CDR1 is MNHNY and CDR2 is SVGAGI (reference sequence). Here the CDR3 reads CASSLDTFYGYTF. CDR3 coding DNA: TGTGCCAGCAGTTTAGACACCTTCTATGGCTACACCTTC.

The chain uses TRBV5-8 and TRBJ1-3; D is possibly TRBD1 (5 bases). Deletions cut 0 bases from V and 0 bases from J, with 10 bases between. CDR3 size: 16 residues. From germline, CDR1 is SGHTS and CDR2 YDEGEE. CDR3: CASSLEGPYSGNTIYF. The DNA for the CDR3 is TGTGCCAGCAGCTTGGAGGGACCCTACTCTGGAAACACCATATATTTT.

The chain has TRBV5-6 and TRBJ1-2; no clear D. There are 12 residues in the CDR3. Germline V gene sequence: CDR1 SGHDT, CDR2 YYEEEE. Trimming shortened V by 7 bases and J by 0 bases, and 7 bases separated the two germline ends. CDR3 sequence reads: CASHGANYGYTF. CDR3 DNA sequence: TGTGCCAGCCATGGCGCTAACTATGGCTACACCTTC.

The chain links TRBV30 to TRBJ2-3, with a possible D match to TRBD1 (6 bases). Germline-derived CDR1 and CDR2 are GTSNPN and SVGIG (reference sequence). This CDR3 is built from 16 residues. The V and J ends lost 2 bases and 0 bases respectively, with 15 bases between them. The CDR3 sequence is CAWSSGQPSSTDTQYF. The CDR3 region has the DNA TGTGCCTGGAGTTCAGGACAGCCCTCTAGCACAGATACGCAGTATTTT. The entire variable domain, with the rest obtained from reference TRBV30 and TRBJ2-3, is as follows: SQTIHQWPATLVQPVGSPLSLECTVEGTSNPNLYWYRQAAGRGLQLLFYSVGIGQISSEVPQNLSASRPQDRQFILSSKKLLLSDSGFYLCAWSSGQPSSTDTQYFGPGTRLTVL.

This chain uses TRBV5-1 with TRBJ2-2, with 13 bases lining up with TRBD2. Looked up from germline, CDR1 is SGHRS and CDR2 is YFSETQ. This CDR3 has 16 amino acids. V was clipped by 3 bases and J by 6 bases; unmatched bases: 5. The CDR3, as DNA: TGCGCCAGCAGCTCTGGACTAGCGGGAGTCGCCGGGGAGCTGTTTTTT. It yields the protein CASSSGLAGVAGELFF.

This chain links TRBV27 with TRBJ1-6; TRBD1 is a possible D gene (5 bases). The CDR3 loop spans 16 amino acids. Trimming pared 5 bases from V and 0 bases from J, leaving 11 bases between. CDR1 MNHEY and CDR2 SMNVEV come from the germline V gene (reference sequence). CDR3 sequence (DNA): TGTGCCAGCAGTCCGGGACGAAGCTCCTATAATTCACCCCTCCACTTT. Protein sequence: CASSPGRSSYNSPLHF.

This clone occurred a few times. The chain is built from TRBV5-4 and TRBJ2-1; 15 positions match TRBD2. This CDR3 spans 15 amino acids. Trimming removed 4 bases from V and 8 bases from J; junction bases left unmatched: 4. Germline CDR1 is SGHNT and CDR2 is YYREEE (reference sequence). DNA for the CDR3: TGTGCCAGCAGCAGGACTAGCGGGGGGGCCGATGAGCAGTTCTTC. This gives the protein CASSRTSGGADEQFF.

This clone was seen once. The chain recombines TRBV6-1 with TRBJ1-1, with D hard to call. The V end lost 4 bases, the J end lost 1 base, and 13 bases lay between the germline ends. Germline CDR1 and CDR2: MNHNS and SASEGT. The CDR3 totals 15 residues. The CDR3 sequence is CASSGPTPPNTEAFF. The CDR3, as DNA: TGTGCCAGCAGTGGGCCAACACCGCCGAACACTGAAGCTTTCTTT.

Only one count was recorded for this clone. The CDR3 DNA is TGTGCCAGCAGCGCCGGTGGCTCGGGGACCCAGTACTTC. This sequence encodes CASSAGGSGTQYF. The chain employs TRBV9 and TRBJ2-5; D remains unclear. In germline, CDR1 is SGDLS, CDR2 YYNGEE. The CDR3 loop spans 13 amino acids. V was pared by 3 bases and J by 7 bases, with 13 bases between.

This clone was found once. In nucleotides, the CDR3 is TGTGCCAGCAGGAAACAGGGAGGGGACACTGAAGCTTTCTTT. It yields the protein CASRKQGGDTEAFF. The chain carries TRBV6-5 and TRBJ1-1, with D tentatively TRBD1 (6 bases). The V end lost 6 bases, the J end lost 3 bases, and 14 bases lay between the germline ends. The CDR3 sequence is 14 residues long. Germline CDR1 reads MNHEY; CDR2 reads SVGAGI.

This chain uses TRBV6-6 with TRBJ1-2, with a possible D match to TRBD1 (5 bases). Germline V CDR1 and CDR2: MNHNY, SVGAGI (reference sequence). The CDR3 covers 12 residues. The V and J ends lost 6 bases and 4 bases respectively, with 9 bases between them. The DNA of the CDR3 is TGTGCCAGCAGCGACAGTGCCTATGGCTACACCTTC. This translates into CASSDSAYGYTF.

The J gene is TRBJ1-6, the V gene TRBV5-6; a weak D match, TRBD1 (6 bases). The V end was cut by 4 bases, the J end by 0 bases, with 11 bases between. Per germline, CDR1 SGHDT and CDR2 YYEEEE. The CDR3 has 16 amino acids. The CDR3 coding sequence is TGTGCCAGCAGCACAGGGTTTAGCTCCTATAATTCACCCCTCCACTTT. The encoded protein is CASSTGFSSYNSPLHF.

The chain combines TRBV5-1 with TRBJ1-4; D gene ambiguous. The V end lost 2 bases, the J end lost 4 bases, and 0 bases lay between the germline ends. There are 11 residues in the CDR3. CDR1 and CDR2 (germline): SGHRS, YFSETQ. The DNA for the CDR3 is TGCGCCAGCAGCTTTAATGAAAAACTGTTTTTT. It encodes CASSFNEKLFF.

The chain uses TRBV5-1 and TRBJ1-1, with 7 bases matching TRBD1. Germline-derived CDR1 and CDR2 are SGHRS and YFSETQ. Losses at the gene ends were 1 base for V and 1 base for J; bases not matched to a gene: 4. The CDR3 has 15 residues. The CDR3 DNA is TGCGCCAGCAGCTTGTTGACAGGGAGGAACACTGAAGCTTTCTTT. Residues: CASSLLTGRNTEAFF. Drawing the rest from reference TRBV5-1 and TRBJ1-1, the complete variable domain is KAGVTQTPRYLIKTRGQQVTLSCSPISGHRSVSWYQQTPGQGLQFLFEYFSETQRNKGNFPGRFSGRQFSNSRSEMNVSTLELGDSALYLCASSLLTGRNTEAFFGQGTRLTVV.

The chain recombines TRBV6-5 with TRBJ1-2; a possible D gene is TRBD1 (6 bases). Germline CDR1 reads MNHEY; CDR2 reads SVGAGI. With 5 bases removed from V and 8 bases from J, the gap between germline ends came to 18 bases. This CDR3 spans 14 amino acids. This chain's CDR3 is CASSENRDPQGYTF. In DNA form, the CDR3 reads TGTGCCAGCAGTGAAAACAGGGATCCGCAGGGCTACACCTTC.

The J gene is TRBJ1-6, the V gene TRBV5-4; 7 nucleotides agree with TRBD1. CDR3 length equals 14 residues. Losses at the gene ends were 4 bases for V and 6 bases for J; bases not matched to a gene: 4. CDR1 is SGHNT and CDR2 is YYREEE in the germline V gene (reference sequence). The CDR3 spells CASSLGQLNSPLHF. CDR3 DNA sequence: TGTGCCAGCAGCCTGGGACAGCTTAATTCACCCCTCCACTTT.

This chain links TRBV11-3 with TRBJ2-7, with D unresolved. CDR3 length: 13 amino acids. Per the germline V gene, CDR1 is SGHNT and CDR2 is YENEEA. Trimming cost V 0 bases and J 6 bases, with 9 bases left between them. Here the CDR3 reads CASSLDRSGEQYF. The CDR3 nucleotides read TGTGCCAGCAGCTTAGACAGGTCCGGCGAGCAGTACTTC.

The chain carries TRBV20-1 and TRBJ1-1; D may be TRBD1 (5 bases). CDR1 is DFQATT, CDR2 SNEGSKA, per germline (reference sequence). Between the trimmed V and J ends, which lost 6 bases and 11 bases, there was a span of 13 bases. There are 10 residues in the CDR3. This CDR3 is CSAGDRRAFF. CDR3 DNA: TGCAGTGCCGGGGACCGTCGTGCTTTCTTT.

The chain joins TRBV5-1 to TRBJ2-2; D may match TRBD1 or TRBD2 (5 bases each). V was pared by 4 bases and J by 5 bases, with 15 bases between. Germline CDR1 reads SGHRS; CDR2 reads YFSETQ. This CDR3 spans 15 amino acids. CDR3 DNA: TGCGCCAGCAGCAGAACCGGGACGAGTACCGGGGAGCTGTTTTTT. Translated, it gives CASSRTGTSTGELFF. The full variable domain, with the rest looked up from reference TRBV5-1 and TRBJ2-2, is KAGVTQTPRYLIKTRGQQVTLSCSPISGHRSVSWYQQTPGQGLQFLFEYFSETQRNKGNFPGRFSGRQFSNSRSEMNVSTLELGDSALYLCASSRTGTSTGELFFGEGSRLTVL.